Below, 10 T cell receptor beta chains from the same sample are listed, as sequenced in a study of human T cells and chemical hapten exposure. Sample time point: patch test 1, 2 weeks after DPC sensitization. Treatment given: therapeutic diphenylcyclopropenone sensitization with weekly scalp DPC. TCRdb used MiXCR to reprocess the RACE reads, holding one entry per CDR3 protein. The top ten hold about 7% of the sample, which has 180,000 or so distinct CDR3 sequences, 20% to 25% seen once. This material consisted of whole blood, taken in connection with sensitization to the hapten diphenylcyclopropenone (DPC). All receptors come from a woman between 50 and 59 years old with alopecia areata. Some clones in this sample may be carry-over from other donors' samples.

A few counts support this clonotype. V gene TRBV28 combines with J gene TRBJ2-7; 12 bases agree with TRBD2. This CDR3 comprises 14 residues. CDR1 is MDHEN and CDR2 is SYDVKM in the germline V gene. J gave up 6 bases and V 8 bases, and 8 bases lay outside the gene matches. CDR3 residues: CASQLAGGVGEQYF. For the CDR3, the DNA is TGTGCCAGCCAACTAGCGGGAGGCGTGGGCGAGCAGTACTTC.

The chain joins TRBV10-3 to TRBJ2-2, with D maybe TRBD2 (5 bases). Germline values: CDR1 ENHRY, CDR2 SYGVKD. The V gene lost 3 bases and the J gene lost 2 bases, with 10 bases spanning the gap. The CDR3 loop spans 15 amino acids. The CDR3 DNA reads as TGTGCCATCAGTGACGTTGACTACAACACCGGGGAGCTGTTTTTT. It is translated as CAISDVDYNTGELFF.

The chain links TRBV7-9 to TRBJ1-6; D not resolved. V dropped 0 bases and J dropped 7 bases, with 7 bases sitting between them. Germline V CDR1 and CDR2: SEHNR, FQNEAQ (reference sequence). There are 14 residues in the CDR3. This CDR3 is CASSLAQTNSPLHF. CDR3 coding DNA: TGTGCCAGCAGCTTAGCTCAGACGAATTCACCCCTCCACTTT.

The CDR3 bases are TGTGCCAGCAGTGAAGCGCTTCGGGGGAGTTCCTACAATGAGCAGTTCTTC. This sequence encodes CASSEALRGSSYNEQFF. J is TRBJ2-1 and V is TRBV6-1; D is possibly TRBD2 (6 bases). Germline assignment: CDR1 MNHNS and CDR2 SASEGT. V was pared by 0 bases and J by 1 base, with 13 bases between. The CDR3 is made up of 17 amino acids.

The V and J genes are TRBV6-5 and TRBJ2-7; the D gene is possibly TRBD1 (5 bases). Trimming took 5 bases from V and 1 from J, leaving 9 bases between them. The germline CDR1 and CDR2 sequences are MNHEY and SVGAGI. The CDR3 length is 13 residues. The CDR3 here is CASSHPGSYEQYF. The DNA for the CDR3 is TGTGCCAGCAGTCACCCAGGGTCCTACGAGCAGTACTTC.

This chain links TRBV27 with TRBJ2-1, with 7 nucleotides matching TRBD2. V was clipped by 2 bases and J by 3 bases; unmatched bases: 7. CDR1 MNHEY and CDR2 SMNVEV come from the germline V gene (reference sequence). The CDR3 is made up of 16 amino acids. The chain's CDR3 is CASSLGGLGFYNEQFF. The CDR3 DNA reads TGTGCCAGCAGTTTAGGTGGACTAGGTTTCTACAATGAGCAGTTCTTC.

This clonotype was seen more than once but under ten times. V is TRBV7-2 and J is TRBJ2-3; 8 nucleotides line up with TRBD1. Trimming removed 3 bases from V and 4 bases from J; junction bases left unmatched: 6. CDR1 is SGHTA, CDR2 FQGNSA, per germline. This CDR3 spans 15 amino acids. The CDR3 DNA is TGTGCCAGCAGCTTCGACAGGGGCAGGGCAGATACGCAGTATTTT. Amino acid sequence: CASSFDRGRADTQYF.

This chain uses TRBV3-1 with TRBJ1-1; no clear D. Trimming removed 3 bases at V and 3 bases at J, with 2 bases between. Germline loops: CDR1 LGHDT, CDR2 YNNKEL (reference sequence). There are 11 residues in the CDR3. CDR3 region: CASSQYTEAFF. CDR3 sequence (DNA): TGTGCCAGCAGCCAGTACACTGAAGCTTTCTTT.

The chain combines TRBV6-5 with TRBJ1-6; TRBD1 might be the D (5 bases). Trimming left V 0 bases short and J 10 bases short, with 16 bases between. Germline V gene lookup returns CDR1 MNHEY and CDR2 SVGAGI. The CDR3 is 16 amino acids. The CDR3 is CASSYSDSGLSSPLHF. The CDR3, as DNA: TGTGCCAGCAGTTACTCGGACTCGGGGCTCAGCTCACCCCTCCACTTT.

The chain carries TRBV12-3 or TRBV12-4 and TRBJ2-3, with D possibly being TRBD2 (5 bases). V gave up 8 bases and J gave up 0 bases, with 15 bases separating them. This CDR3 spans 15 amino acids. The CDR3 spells CASLPSLSSTDTQYF. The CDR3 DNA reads TGTGCCAGCTTGCCTAGCTTATCTAGCACAGATACGCAGTATTTT.